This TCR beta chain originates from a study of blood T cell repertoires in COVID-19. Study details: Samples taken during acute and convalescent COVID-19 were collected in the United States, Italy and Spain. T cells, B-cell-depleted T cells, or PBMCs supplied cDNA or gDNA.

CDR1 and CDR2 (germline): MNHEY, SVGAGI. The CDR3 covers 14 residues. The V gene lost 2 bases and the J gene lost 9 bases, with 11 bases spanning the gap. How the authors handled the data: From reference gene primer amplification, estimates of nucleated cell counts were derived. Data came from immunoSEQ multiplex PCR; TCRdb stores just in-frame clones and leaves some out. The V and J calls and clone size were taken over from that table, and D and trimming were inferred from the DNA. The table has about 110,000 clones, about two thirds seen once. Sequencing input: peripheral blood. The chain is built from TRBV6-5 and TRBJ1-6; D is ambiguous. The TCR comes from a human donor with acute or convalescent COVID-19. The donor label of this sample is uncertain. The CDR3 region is CASSYGQAGSPLHF. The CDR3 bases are TGTGCCAGCAGTTACGGGCAGGCGGGTTCACCCCTCCACTTT.